The subject of this entry is one T cell receptor (beta chain). Its antigen is not known. These data come from a study of Tregs in tolerant kidney transplant recipients. For the study at large: Related graft donors supplied nonmyeloablative bone marrow transplants, and mixed chimerism was transient.

Using immunoSEQ multiplex PCR, the repertoire was profiled, and TCRdb retains in-frame clones only, with some absent. In the table there are 90,000 to 120,000 clones, 90% of which are singletons. Germline CDR1 and CDR2: SGHRS and YFSETQ. V dropped 0 bases and J dropped 0 bases, with 10 bases sitting between them. The CDR3 consists of 16 residues. General study results and limits: The small number of patients limits these findings pending further validation.

The material was CD4+ T cells from blood, obtained before the transplant. The clonotype originates from a human donor who received a combined kidney and bone marrow transplant. V and J are TRBV5-1 and TRBJ1-3; no definite D call. The CDR3 protein is CASSLGMSSSGNTIYF. In nucleotides, the CDR3 is TGCGCCAGCAGCTTGGGTATGTCTAGCTCTGGAAACACCATATATTTT.